The 6 T cell receptor beta chains in this list originate from one sample, sequenced in a study of STAT5B mutations in CD4+ large granular lymphocyte leukemia. Only in-frame clones appear in the TCRdb table, and some are missing; sequencing was by immunoSEQ multiplex PCR. The sample has approximately 32,000 clones, about 91% seen once. Sequencing was done on a sample of CD4+ T cells from blood buffy coats. The receptor source for this set is a human donor in good health.

This chain joins TRBV4-3 and TRBJ2-2, with 8 bases lining up with TRBD2. The CDR3 runs 14 residues. V lost 3 bases, J lost 5 bases, and 2 bases stayed unmatched. Germline V gene data show CDR1 as LGHNA and CDR2 as YSLEER. For the CDR3, the DNA is TGCGCCAGCAGCCATCAGCGGGAGACCGGGGAGCTGTTTTTT. It is translated as CASSHQRETGELFF.

The rearrangement links TRBV7-3 to TRBJ2-1; D uncertain. Germline assignment: CDR1 SGHTA and CDR2 FQGTGA. Trimming pared 8 bases from V and 0 bases from J, leaving 11 bases between. The CDR3 loop spans 14 amino acids. This CDR3 reads CASSRGSSYNEQFF. Here the CDR3 DNA reads TGTGCCAGCTCCCGAGGAAGCTCCTACAATGAGCAGTTCTTC.

This rearrangement joins TRBV23-1 to TRBJ1-2; no clear D. TRBV23-1 is flagged as an ORF with uncertain function. V was trimmed by 2 bases and J by 11 bases, leaving 21 bases between them. The length of the CDR3 is 15 residues. The DNA for the CDR3 is TGCGCCAGCAGTCAACCCTCGCTCGGATCAGAGGAATACACCTTC. Translation: CASSQPSLGSEEYTF.

The V call is TRBV7-2, the J call TRBJ1-2; TRBD1 aligns across 8 bases. V lost 6 bases, J lost 6 bases, and 6 bases stayed unmatched. Germline CDR1 is SGHTA and CDR2 is FQGNSA. The CDR3 runs to 13 residues. The CDR3 sequence: CASRAGGADGYTF. CDR3 DNA: TGTGCCAGCAGGGCAGGGGGCGCGGATGGCTACACCTTC.

DNA for the CDR3: TGTGCCAGTACCTGGACAGTTATTAGCAATCAGCCCCAGCATTTT. Its translation: CASTWTVISNQPQHF. The gene calls are TRBV19 and TRBJ1-5; possible D gene TRBD1, 6 bases. Germline CDR1 reads LNHDA; CDR2 reads SQIVND (reference sequence). This CDR3 region has 15 residues. Trimming removed 7 bases from V and 0 bases from J, with 13 bases in between.

The rearrangement links TRBV6-1 to TRBJ1-2; tentatively, D is TRBD1 (6 bases). Germline assignment: CDR1 MNHNS and CDR2 SASEGT. This CDR3 is built from 15 residues. Trimming shortened V by 5 bases and J by 4 bases, and 17 bases separated the two germline ends. Written as DNA, the CDR3 is TGTGCCAGCAGTATTGGGGACAATCTTCCCTATGGCTACACCTTC. Translating it yields CASSIGDNLPYGYTF.